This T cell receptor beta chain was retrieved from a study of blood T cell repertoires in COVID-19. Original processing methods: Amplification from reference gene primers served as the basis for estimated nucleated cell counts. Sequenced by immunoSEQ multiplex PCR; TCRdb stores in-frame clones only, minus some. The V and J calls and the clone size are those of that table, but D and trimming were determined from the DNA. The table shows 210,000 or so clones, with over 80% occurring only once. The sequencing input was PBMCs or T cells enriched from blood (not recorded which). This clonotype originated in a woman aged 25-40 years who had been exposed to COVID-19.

CDR3 sequence reads: CASSIGTSGAYEQYF. CDR3 in DNA: TGTGCCAGTAGTATAGGGACTAGCGGGGCGTACGAGCAGTACTTC. The chain uses TRBV19 and TRBJ2-7, with TRBD2 identical over 12 bases. Germline assignment: CDR1 LNHDA and CDR2 SQIVND (reference sequence). The CDR3 totals 15 residues. V shed 1 base and J 4 bases; nucleotides not matched to a gene: 2.